The clone carrying this T cell receptor (beta chain) appeared a single time. What it recognizes is unknown. From the 120-subject validation cohort, which was separate from the roughly 680-subject first cohort, the donors were drawn. Some clones are missing from TCRdb's copy, which holds only in-frame ones; the method was immunoSEQ multiplex PCR. The sample lists around 95,000 clones; 85% were seen once. This specimen comes from a study of cytomegalovirus exposure and HLA in healthy donors. Study-level findings and limits: Most TCR sequences were rare, but some public TCRs occurred in many donors. It was reported that the classifier diagnosed cytomegalovirus status with high specificity and sensitivity in both the original and validation cohorts.

Sequencing input: PBMCs. The receptor comes from a man between 18 and 35 years old in good health and CMV-seropositive.

This CDR3 reads CASSQTSGVTDTQYF. The CDR3, as DNA: TGTGCCAGCAGCCAGACTAGCGGAGTCACAGATACGCAGTATTTT. The chain has TRBV7-9 and TRBJ2-3, with TRBD2 matching over 9 bases. CDR1 and CDR2 (germline): SEHNR, FQNEAQ (reference sequence). Trimming removed 5 bases from V and 2 bases from J; junction bases left unmatched: 5. The CDR3 totals 15 residues. The full variable domain, its missing parts supplied by reference TRBV7-9 and TRBJ2-3, is DTGVSQNPRHKITKRGQNVTFRCDPISEHNRLYWYRQTLGQGPEFLTYFQNEAQLEKSRLLSDRFSAERPKGSFSTLEIQRTEQGDSAMYLCASSQTSGVTDTQYFGPGTRLTVL.